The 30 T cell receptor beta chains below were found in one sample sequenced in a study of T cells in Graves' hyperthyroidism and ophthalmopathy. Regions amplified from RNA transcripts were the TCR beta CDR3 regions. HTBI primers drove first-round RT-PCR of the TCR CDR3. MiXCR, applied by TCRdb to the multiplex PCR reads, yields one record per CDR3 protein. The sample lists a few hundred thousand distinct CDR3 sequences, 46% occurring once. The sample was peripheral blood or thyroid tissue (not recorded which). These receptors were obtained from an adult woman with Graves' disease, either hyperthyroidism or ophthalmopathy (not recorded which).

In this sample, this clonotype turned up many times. CDR3 amino acids: CSARQGGNSPLHF. CDR3 coding DNA: TGCAGTGCCCGACAGGGGGGGAATTCACCCCTCCACTTT. The chain employs TRBV20-1 and TRBJ1-6, with 9 bases matching TRBD1. Trimming took 6 bases from V and 7 from J; bases not matched to a gene: 4. CDR1 DFQATT and CDR2 SNEGSKA come from the germline V gene (reference sequence). The CDR3 totals 13 residues.

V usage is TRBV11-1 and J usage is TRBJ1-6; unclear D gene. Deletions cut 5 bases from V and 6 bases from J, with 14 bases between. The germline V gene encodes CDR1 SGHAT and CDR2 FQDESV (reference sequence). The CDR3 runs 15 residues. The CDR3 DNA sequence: TGTGCCAGCAGCATCCTTAGCGGGAGTAATTCACCCCTCCACTTT. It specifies CASSILSGSNSPLHF.

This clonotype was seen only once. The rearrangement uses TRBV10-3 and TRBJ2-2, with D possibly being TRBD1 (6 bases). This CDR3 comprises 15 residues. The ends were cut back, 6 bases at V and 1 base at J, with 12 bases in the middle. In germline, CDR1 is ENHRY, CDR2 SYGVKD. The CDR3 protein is CAIRGTGQNTGELFF. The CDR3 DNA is TGTGCCATCAGGGGAACGGGACAGAACACCGGGGAGCTGTTTTTT.

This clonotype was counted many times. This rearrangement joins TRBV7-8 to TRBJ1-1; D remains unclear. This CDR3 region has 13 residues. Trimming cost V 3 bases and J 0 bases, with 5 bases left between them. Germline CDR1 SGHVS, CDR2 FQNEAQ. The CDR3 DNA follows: TGTGCCAGCAGCTTTCTAATGAACACTGAAGCTTTCTTT. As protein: CASSFLMNTEAFF.

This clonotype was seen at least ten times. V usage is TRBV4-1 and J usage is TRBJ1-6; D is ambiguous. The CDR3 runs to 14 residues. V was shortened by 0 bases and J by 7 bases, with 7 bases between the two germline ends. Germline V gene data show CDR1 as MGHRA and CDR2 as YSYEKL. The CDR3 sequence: CASSQETENSPLHF. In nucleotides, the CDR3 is TGCGCCAGCAGCCAAGAAACAGAAAATTCACCCCTCCACTTT.

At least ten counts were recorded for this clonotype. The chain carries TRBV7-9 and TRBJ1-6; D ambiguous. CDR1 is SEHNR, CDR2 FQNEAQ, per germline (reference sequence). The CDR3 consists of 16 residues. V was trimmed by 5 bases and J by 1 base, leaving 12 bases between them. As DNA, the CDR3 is TGTGCCAGCAGCCCCCCTTCGGGTTCCTATAATTCACCCCTCCACTTT. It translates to CASSPPSGSYNSPLHF. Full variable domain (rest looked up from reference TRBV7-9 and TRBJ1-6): DTGVSQNPRHKITKRGQNVTFRCDPISEHNRLYWYRQTLGQGPEFLTYFQNEAQLEKSRLLSDRFSAERPKGSFSTLEIQRTEQGDSAMYLCASSPPSGSYNSPLHFGNGTRLTVT.

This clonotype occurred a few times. In nucleotides, the CDR3 is TGTGCCAGCAGTACGCGACAGGGGTATAATTCACCCCTCCACTTT. Its translation is CASSTRQGYNSPLHF. The chain has TRBV6-4 and TRBJ1-6; 8 bases map to TRBD1. The length of the CDR3 is 15 residues. Trimming cost V 5 bases and J 4 bases; bases outside gene matches: 4. Looked up from germline, CDR1 is MRHNA and CDR2 is SNTAGT.

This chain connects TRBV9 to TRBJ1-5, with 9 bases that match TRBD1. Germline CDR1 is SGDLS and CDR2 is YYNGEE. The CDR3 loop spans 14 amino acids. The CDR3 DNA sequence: TGTGCTTCGCCCGGGACAGGGCATAGTGAGCCCCAGCATTTT. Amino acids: CASPGTGHSEPQHF.

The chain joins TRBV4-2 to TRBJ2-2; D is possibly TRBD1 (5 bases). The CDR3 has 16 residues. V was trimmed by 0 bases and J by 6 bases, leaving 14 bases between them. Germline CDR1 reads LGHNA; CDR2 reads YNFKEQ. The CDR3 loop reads CASSQDRSGAAGELFF. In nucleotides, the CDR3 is TGTGCCAGCAGCCAAGATCGTTCTGGGGCTGCCGGGGAGCTGTTTTTT.

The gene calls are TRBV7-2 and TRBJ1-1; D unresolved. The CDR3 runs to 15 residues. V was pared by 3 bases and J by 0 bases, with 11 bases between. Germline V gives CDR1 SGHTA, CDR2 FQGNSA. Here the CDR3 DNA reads TGTGCCAGCAGCTTCAAAAATACAATGAACACTGAAGCTTTCTTT. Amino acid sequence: CASSFKNTMNTEAFF.

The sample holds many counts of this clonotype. CDR3 sequence: CASSAAGRTGYTF. DNA of the CDR3: TGCGCCAGCAGCGCCGCAGGGCGGACAGGCTACACCTTC. The chain recombines TRBV5-1 with TRBJ1-2; the D gene is possibly TRBD1 (5 bases). V was cut by 4 bases and J by 8 bases, with 15 bases left in between. The CDR3 contains 13 residues. Germline CDR1 is SGHRS and CDR2 is YFSETQ.

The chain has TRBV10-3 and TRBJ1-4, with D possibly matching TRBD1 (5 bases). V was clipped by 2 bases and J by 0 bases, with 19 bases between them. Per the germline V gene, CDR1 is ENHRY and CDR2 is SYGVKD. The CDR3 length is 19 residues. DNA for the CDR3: TGTGCCATCAGTGAGAGGTTGAACGTCGGGACTTCAACTAATGAAAAACTGTTTTTT. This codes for CAISERLNVGTSTNEKLFF.

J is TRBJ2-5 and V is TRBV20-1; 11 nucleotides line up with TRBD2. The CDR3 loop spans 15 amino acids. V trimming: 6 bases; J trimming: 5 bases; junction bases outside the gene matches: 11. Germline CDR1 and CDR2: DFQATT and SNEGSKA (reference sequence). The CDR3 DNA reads TGCAGTGCCGGAGGCTTAGCGGGAGGGAGTGAGACCCAGTACTTC. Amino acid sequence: CSAGGLAGGSETQYF.

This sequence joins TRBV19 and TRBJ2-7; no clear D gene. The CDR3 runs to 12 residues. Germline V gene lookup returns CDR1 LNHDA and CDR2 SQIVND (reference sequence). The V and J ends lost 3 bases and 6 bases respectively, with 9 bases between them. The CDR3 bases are TGTGCCAGTAGTATCGGGTATGGCGAGCAGTACTTC. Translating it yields CASSIGYGEQYF. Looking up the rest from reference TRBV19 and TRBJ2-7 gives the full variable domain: DGGITQSPKYLFRKEGQNVTLSCEQNLNHDAMYWYRQDPGQGLRLIYYSQIVNDFQKGDIAEGYSVSREKKESFPLTVTSAQKNPTAFYLCASSIGYGEQYFGPGTRLTVT.

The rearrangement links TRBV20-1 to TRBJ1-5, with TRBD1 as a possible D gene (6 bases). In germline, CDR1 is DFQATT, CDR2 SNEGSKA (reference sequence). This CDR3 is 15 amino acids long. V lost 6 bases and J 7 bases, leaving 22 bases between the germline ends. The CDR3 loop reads CSAGGSGGAGQPQHF. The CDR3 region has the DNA TGCAGTGCAGGGGGGTCCGGGGGAGCAGGACAGCCCCAGCATTTT.

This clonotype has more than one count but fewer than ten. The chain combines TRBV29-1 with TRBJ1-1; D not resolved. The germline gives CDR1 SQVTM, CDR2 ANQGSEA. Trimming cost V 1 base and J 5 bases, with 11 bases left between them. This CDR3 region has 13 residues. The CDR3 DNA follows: TGCAGCGTTGAAGGGGGAACAATGACTGAAGCTTTCTTT. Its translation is CSVEGGTMTEAFF.

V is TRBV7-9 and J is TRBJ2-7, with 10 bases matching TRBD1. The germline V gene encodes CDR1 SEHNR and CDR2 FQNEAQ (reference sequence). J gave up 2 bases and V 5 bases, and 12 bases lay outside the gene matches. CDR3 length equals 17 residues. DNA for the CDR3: TGTGCCAGCAGCCACCGGGACAGGGGAGCGCCTGCCTACGAGCAGTACTTC. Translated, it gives CASSHRDRGAPAYEQYF.

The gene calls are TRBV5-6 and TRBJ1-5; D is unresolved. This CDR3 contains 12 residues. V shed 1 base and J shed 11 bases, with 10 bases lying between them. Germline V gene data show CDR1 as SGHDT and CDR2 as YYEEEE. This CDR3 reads CASSLSGASQHF. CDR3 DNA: TGTGCCAGCAGCTTGTCGGGCGCGTCCCAGCATTTT.

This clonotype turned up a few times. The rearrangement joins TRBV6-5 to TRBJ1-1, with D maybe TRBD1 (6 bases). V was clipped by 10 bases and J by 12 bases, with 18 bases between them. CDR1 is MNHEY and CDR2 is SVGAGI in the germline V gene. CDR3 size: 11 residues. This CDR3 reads CAISHGGQTFF. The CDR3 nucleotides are TGTGCCATCAGCCACGGGGGGCAAACTTTCTTT.

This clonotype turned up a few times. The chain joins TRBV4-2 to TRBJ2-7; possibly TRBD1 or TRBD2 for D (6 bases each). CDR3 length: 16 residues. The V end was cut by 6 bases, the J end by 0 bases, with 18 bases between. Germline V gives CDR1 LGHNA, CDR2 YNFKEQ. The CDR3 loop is CASRQPGAFYSYEQYF. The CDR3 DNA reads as TGTGCCAGCAGACAACCGGGGGCCTTCTACTCCTACGAGCAGTACTTC.

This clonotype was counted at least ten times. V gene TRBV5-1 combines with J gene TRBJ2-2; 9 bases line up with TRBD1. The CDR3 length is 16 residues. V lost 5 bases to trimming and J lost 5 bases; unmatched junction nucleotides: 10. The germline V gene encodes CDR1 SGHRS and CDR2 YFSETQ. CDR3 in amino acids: CASRDRGQGKTGELFF. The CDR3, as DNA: TGCGCCAGCAGGGACCGGGGACAGGGAAAAACCGGGGAGCTGTTTTTT.

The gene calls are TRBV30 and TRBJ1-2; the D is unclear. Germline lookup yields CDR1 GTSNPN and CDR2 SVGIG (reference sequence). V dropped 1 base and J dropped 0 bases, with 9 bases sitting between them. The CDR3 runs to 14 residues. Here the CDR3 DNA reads TGTGCCTGGAGTGCGGGGAGAGCTAACTATGGCTACACCTTC. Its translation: CAWSAGRANYGYTF. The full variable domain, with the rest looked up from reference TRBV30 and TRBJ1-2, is SQTIHQWPATLVQPVGSPLSLECTVEGTSNPNLYWYRQAAGRGLQLLFYSVGIGQISSEVPQNLSASRPQDRQFILSSKKLLLSDSGFYLCAWSAGRANYGYTFGSGTRLTVV.

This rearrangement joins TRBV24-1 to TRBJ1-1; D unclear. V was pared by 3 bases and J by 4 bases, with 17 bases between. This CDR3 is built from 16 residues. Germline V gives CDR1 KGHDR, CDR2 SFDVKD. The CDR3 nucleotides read TGTGCCACCAGTGATACAATGGGCCGAGTACCCACTGAAGCTTTCTTT. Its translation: CATSDTMGRVPTEAFF.

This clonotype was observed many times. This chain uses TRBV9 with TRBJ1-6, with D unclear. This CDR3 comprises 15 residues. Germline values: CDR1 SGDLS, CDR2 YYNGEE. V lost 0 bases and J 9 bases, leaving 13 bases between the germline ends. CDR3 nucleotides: TGTGCCAGCAGCGTAGATCCCCTGCGGGGTTCACCCCTCCACTTT. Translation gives CASSVDPLRGSPLHF. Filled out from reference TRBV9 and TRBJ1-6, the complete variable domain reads DSGVTQTPKHLITATGQRVTLRCSPRSGDLSVYWYQQSLDQGLQFLIQYYNGEERAKGNILERFSAQQFPDLHSELNLSSLELGDSALYFCASSVDPLRGSPLHFGNGTRLTVT.

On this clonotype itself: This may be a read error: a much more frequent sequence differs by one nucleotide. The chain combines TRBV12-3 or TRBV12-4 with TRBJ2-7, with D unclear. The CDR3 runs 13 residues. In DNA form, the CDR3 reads TGTGCCAGCAGTTTAGCTAGGAAAACGGAGCAGTGCTTC. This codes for CASSLARKTEQCF.

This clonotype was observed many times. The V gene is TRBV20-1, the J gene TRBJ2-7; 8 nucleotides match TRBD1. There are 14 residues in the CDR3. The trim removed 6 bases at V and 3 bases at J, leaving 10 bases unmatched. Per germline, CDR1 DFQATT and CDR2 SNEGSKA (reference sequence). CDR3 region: CSAVGQGSSYEQYF. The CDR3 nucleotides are TGCAGTGCAGTAGGACAGGGTTCGAGCTACGAGCAGTACTTC.

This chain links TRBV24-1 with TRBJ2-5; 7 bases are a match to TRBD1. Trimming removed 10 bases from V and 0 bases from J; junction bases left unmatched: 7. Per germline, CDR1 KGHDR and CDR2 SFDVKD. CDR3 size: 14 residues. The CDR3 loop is CATSSGGYQETQYF. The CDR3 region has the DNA TGTGCCACTTCGTCAGGGGGATACCAAGAGACCCAGTACTTC.

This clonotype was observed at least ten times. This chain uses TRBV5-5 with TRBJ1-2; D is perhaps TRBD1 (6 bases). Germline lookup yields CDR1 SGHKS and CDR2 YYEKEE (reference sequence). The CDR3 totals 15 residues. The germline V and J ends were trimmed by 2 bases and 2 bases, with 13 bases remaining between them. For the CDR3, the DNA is TGTGCCAGCAGCTTAAGAGGCCAGGGGAACTATGGCTACACCTTC. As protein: CASSLRGQGNYGYTF.

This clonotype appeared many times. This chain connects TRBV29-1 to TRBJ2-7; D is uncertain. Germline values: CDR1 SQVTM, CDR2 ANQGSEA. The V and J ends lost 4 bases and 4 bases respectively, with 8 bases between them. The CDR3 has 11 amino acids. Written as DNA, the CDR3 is TGCAGCGTTGCTGTGGCTTACGAGCAGTACTTC. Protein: CSVAVAYEQYF.

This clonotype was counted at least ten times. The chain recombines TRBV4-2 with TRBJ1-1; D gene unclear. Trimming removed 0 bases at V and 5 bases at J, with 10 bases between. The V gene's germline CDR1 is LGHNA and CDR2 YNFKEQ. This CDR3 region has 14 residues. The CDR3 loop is CASSQERSVTEAFF. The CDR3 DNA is TGTGCCAGCAGCCAAGAACGGAGTGTTACTGAAGCTTTCTTT.